These 22 T cell receptor beta chains share one sample of origin, sequenced in a study of T cells after yellow fever vaccination. TCRdb itself ran the 5' RACE reads through MiXCR, one entry per CDR3 protein. The sample yields about 170,000 distinct CDR3 sequences, 9.5% to 12% seen once. The starting material was CD8+ T cells sorted from PBMCs, obtained 15 days after the yellow fever booster vaccination. Source of these receptors: a man between 18 and 29 years old who received the YFV17D yellow fever vaccine.

This clonotype was picked up one time. This chain connects TRBV20-1 to TRBJ2-7; D might be TRBD1 (7 bases). CDR1 and CDR2 (germline): DFQATT, SNEGSKA (reference sequence). The CDR3 has 11 residues. The CDR3 bases are TGCAGCGCTCAGGGGGGTAACGAGCAGTACTTC. This sequence encodes CSAQGGNEQYF.

The sample holds a few counts of this clonotype. The rearrangement uses TRBV7-9 and TRBJ1-6; D call uncertain. Per germline, CDR1 SEHNR and CDR2 FQNEAQ (reference sequence). V gave up 4 bases and J gave up 10 bases, with 11 bases separating them. CDR3 length: 13 amino acids. The chain's CDR3 is CASSYLIGSPLHF. The CDR3 coding sequence is TGTGCCAGCAGCTACTTGATAGGGTCACCCCTCCACTTT.

This clonotype has only a few counts. This chain joins TRBV9 and TRBJ1-6; 7 bases map to TRBD1. The CDR3 runs to 15 residues. In germline, CDR1 is SGDLS, CDR2 YYNGEE. V lost 3 bases to trimming and J lost 3 bases; unmatched junction nucleotides: 3. The CDR3 coding sequence is TGTGCCAGCAGCGAAAGACAGGGCTATAATTCACCCCTCCACTTT. Amino acids: CASSERQGYNSPLHF.

This chain joins TRBV9 and TRBJ2-4; TRBD1 is a possible D gene (5 bases). The V end was cut by 0 bases, the J end by 4 bases, with 14 bases between. Germline V lookup: CDR1 SGDLS, CDR2 YYNGEE. The CDR3 contains 16 residues. CDR3 in DNA: TGTGCCAGCAGCGTAGCTGCAACAGGTCAAAAAAACATTCAGTACTTC. Encoded protein: CASSVAATGQKNIQYF.

V gene TRBV14 combines with J gene TRBJ2-1, with TRBD1 identical over 8 bases. V dropped 8 bases and J dropped 4; count of bases not matched to a gene: 13. The CDR3 contains 16 residues. CDR1 SGHDN and CDR2 FVKESK come from the germline V gene. The CDR3 here is CASRPAGRGHYNEQFF. DNA of the CDR3: TGTGCCAGCCGTCCCGCTGGCAGGGGGCATTACAATGAGCAGTTCTTC. Using reference TRBV14 and TRBJ2-1 for the parts outside the CDR3, the full variable domain is EAGVTQFPSHSVIEKGQTVTLRCDPISGHDNLYWYRRVMGKEIKFLLHFVKESKQDESGMPNNRFLAERTGGTYSTLKVQPAELEDSGVYFCASRPAGRGHYNEQFFGPGTRLTVL.

V usage is TRBV27 and J usage is TRBJ2-3, with D hard to call. V was pared by 1 base and J by 1 base, with 6 bases between. The CDR3 totals 14 residues. CDR1 is MNHEY, CDR2 SMNVEV, per germline (reference sequence). The CDR3 spells CASSLLLGTDTQYF. The CDR3 coding sequence is TGTGCCAGCAGTTTATTGCTAGGCACAGATACGCAGTATTTT.

This clonotype was counted between two and nine times. The V call is TRBV5-8, the J call TRBJ2-2; tentatively, D is TRBD1 (6 bases). Trimming removed 2 bases at V and 0 bases at J, with 14 bases between. Per the germline V gene, CDR1 is SGHTS and CDR2 is YDEGEE. This CDR3 comprises 17 residues. CDR3: CASSLYSRGSNTGELFF. The DNA for the CDR3 is TGTGCCAGCAGCTTATATAGCAGGGGATCGAACACCGGGGAGCTGTTTTTT.

A note on this clonotype: A much larger clone lies a single base off, so this may be a read error. This chain joins TRBV4-1 and TRBJ2-3; D perhaps matches TRBD1 (5 bases). Per the germline V gene, CDR1 is MGHRA and CDR2 is YSYEKL. This CDR3 is 15 amino acids long. CDR3 sequence (DNA): TGCGCCTGCAGGGATACCACTTCTAGCACAGATACGCAGTATTTT. It is translated as CACRDTTSSTDTQYF.

This clonotype occurred a few times. CDR3 sequence reads: CASSSSRDRGWEAFF. The CDR3 coding sequence is TGTGCCAGCAGCTCATCCCGGGACAGGGGGTGGGAAGCTTTCTTT. The rearrangement links TRBV7-9 to TRBJ1-1; 11 bases fit TRBD1. CDR3 size: 15 residues. J was trimmed by 8 bases and V by 4 bases; bases with no gene match: 9. Germline CDR1 reads SEHNR; CDR2 reads FQNEAQ (reference sequence).

CDR3 sequence: CATDGKGRNAYEQYF. The CDR3 DNA is TGTGCCACTGATGGGAAAGGCCGGAATGCCTACGAGCAGTACTTC. The chain employs TRBV7-2 and TRBJ2-7, with D hard to call. The CDR3 sequence is 15 residues long. Deletions cut 10 bases from V and 2 bases from J, with 21 bases between. CDR1 is SGHTA and CDR2 is FQGNSA in the germline V gene.

J is TRBJ2-3 and V is TRBV11-2, with D possibly being TRBD1 or TRBD2 (6 bases each). The germline V and J ends were trimmed by 8 bases and 1 base, with 7 bases remaining between them. Germline V gene data show CDR1 as SGHAT and CDR2 as FQNNGV. The CDR3 runs to 12 residues. Written as DNA, the CDR3 is TGTGCCAGCGGGGGGCGCACAGATACGCAGTATTTT. This sequence encodes CASGGRTDTQYF.

The V and J genes are TRBV7-2 and TRBJ2-1; TRBD2 aligns across 7 bases. Losses at the gene ends were 5 bases for V and 13 bases for J; bases not matched to a gene: 20. CDR3 length: 16 amino acids. Germline CDR1 reads SGHTA; CDR2 reads FQGNSA. The CDR3 protein is CASSPTLAGPAGFQFF. In DNA form, the CDR3 reads TGTGCCAGCAGCCCTACCTTGGCGGGTCCAGCGGGGTTTCAGTTCTTC.

This clonotype was counted a few times. The chain recombines TRBV4-1 with TRBJ2-3, with 8 bases fitting TRBD2. Germline V gene sequence: CDR1 MGHRA, CDR2 YSYEKL. J lost 0 bases, V lost 2 bases, and 7 bases had no gene match. CDR3 length: 17 residues. The CDR3 reads CASSQIPSGGSTDTQYF. DNA for the CDR3: TGCGCCAGCAGCCAAATTCCAAGCGGGGGCAGCACAGATACGCAGTATTTT.

The sample holds a few counts of this clonotype. The chain joins TRBV5-5 to TRBJ1-5, with unresolved D. The CDR3 is 22 residues long. The germline V and J ends were trimmed by 2 bases and 12 bases, with 42 bases remaining between them. CDR1 and CDR2 (germline): SGHKS, YYEKEE (reference sequence). CDR3 DNA: TGTGCCAGCAGCTTATACTGGGGTAGAGCAGACTGTGGCTTTACCTCGGTGTCCTACCAGCATTTT. This translates into CASSLYWGRADCGFTSVSYQHF.

This clonotype was detected a few times. The CDR3: CASSLGQGTGYEQYF. The CDR3 DNA sequence: TGTGCCAGCAGCCTTGGACAGGGAACGGGGTACGAGCAGTACTTC. The chain recombines TRBV7-9 with TRBJ2-7; TRBD1 matches at 8 bases. Per germline, CDR1 SEHNR and CDR2 FQNEAQ (reference sequence). The CDR3 is 15 residues long. Germline trimming cut 5 bases from V and 4 bases from J; bases unmatched to any gene: 10.

This clonotype was counted only a few times. The V and J genes are TRBV9 and TRBJ1-1; D is possibly TRBD1 (5 bases). V lost 4 bases to trimming and J lost 3 bases, with 19 bases between them. CDR1 and CDR2 from the germline V gene are SGDLS and YYNGEE. The CDR3 runs to 16 residues. This CDR3 reads CASSNSRVTTDTEAFF. Here the CDR3 DNA reads TGTGCCAGCAGCAACAGCAGGGTTACCACAGACACTGAAGCTTTCTTT.

The CDR3 bases are TGCGCCAGCAGCCAAATGGTGGACAGGGGAAGGACTGAAGCTTTCTTT. It yields the protein CASSQMVDRGRTEAFF. The V and J genes are TRBV4-3 and TRBJ1-1; TRBD1 matches at 9 bases. CDR1 is LGHNA and CDR2 is YSLEER in the germline V gene. CDR3 length: 16 amino acids. Germline trimming cut 2 bases from V and 5 bases from J; bases unmatched to any gene: 9.

This clonotype was counted many times. The V gene is TRBV4-3, the J gene TRBJ2-3; 7 positions match TRBD2. Germline V gives CDR1 LGHNA, CDR2 YSLEER. V lost 2 bases to trimming and J lost 4 bases; unmatched junction nucleotides: 9. This CDR3 spans 16 amino acids. The CDR3 coding sequence is TGCGCCAGCAGCCAAACCACCCCGAGCGGGGCAGATACGCAGTATTTT. This encodes CASSQTTPSGADTQYF.

The chain combines TRBV7-9 with TRBJ1-3; D call uncertain. CDR1 SEHNR and CDR2 FQNEAQ come from the germline V gene (reference sequence). With 5 bases removed from V and 0 bases from J, the gap between germline ends came to 11 bases. The CDR3 is made up of 15 amino acids. In DNA, the CDR3 is TGTGCCAGCAGCACGGGAATCAGCTCTGGAAACACCATATATTTT. It codes for CASSTGISSGNTIYF.

The chain recombines TRBV7-2 with TRBJ2-5; D is ambiguous. Germline loops: CDR1 SGHTA, CDR2 FQGNSA. The CDR3 length is 14 residues. Trimming cost V 1 base and J 2 bases, with 8 bases left between them. In DNA form, the CDR3 reads TGTGCCAGCAGCTTAGGGCCAAGGCAAGAGACCCAGTACTTC. Translated: CASSLGPRQETQYF. Full variable domain (remainder filled in from reference TRBV7-2 and TRBJ2-5): GAGVSQSPSNKVTEKGKDVELRCDPISGHTALYWYRQSLGQGLEFLIYFQGNSAPDKSGLPSDRFSAERTGGSVSTLTIQRTQQEDSAVYLCASSLGPRQETQYFGPGTRLLVL.

The V call is TRBV19, the J call TRBJ2-1, with D possibly TRBD1 on 5 matching bases. The ends were cut back, 2 bases at V and 1 base at J, with 9 bases in the middle. Per the germline V gene, CDR1 is LNHDA and CDR2 is SQIVND (reference sequence). CDR3 length equals 15 residues. The DNA of the CDR3 is TGTGCCAGTAGTATAATGGACAATTCCTACAATGAGCAGTTCTTC. This translates into CASSIMDNSYNEQFF.

This clonotype has a handful of counts. The genes are TRBV6-4 and TRBJ2-2; D remains ambiguous. The CDR3 runs 14 residues. Trimming removed 3 bases at V and 4 bases at J, with 9 bases between. The germline V gene has CDR1 MRHNA and CDR2 SNTAGT. The CDR3 loop reads CASSESFGTGELFF. CDR3 nucleotides: TGTGCCAGCAGTGAGAGTTTCGGCACCGGGGAGCTGTTTTTT.